This TCR beta chain is drawn from a study of PD-1 blockade in classical Hodgkin lymphoma. This CDR3 has 16 amino acids. V lost 4 bases to trimming and J lost 4 bases; unmatched junction nucleotides: 5. Germline CDR1 and CDR2: KGHSH and LQKENI. Following autologous stem cell transplantation, relapse occurred in every patient, and exposure to brentuximab vedotin varied. Some clones are missing from TCRdb's copy, which holds only in-frame ones; the method was immunoSEQ multiplex PCR. The table records some 100,000 clones, around 89% of them present only once. Specimen: peripheral blood mononuclear cells (PBMCs), collected before the second cycle of nivolumab. The chain couples TRBV18 to TRBJ2-6; TRBD1 aligns across 9 bases. The sequence came from a human donor with classical Hodgkin lymphoma. The CDR3 nucleotides read TGTGCCAGCTCACAACAGGGGGCACTCGGGGCCAACGTCCTGACTTTC. This translates into CASSQQGALGANVLTF.